This T cell receptor (beta chain) emerged from a study of post-analysis software for immune sequencing data. Study-wide background: Patients with relapsing-remitting, secondary progressive and progressive-relapsing multiple sclerosis courses were all represented.

Findings and caveats of the study: Significantly decreased normalized Chao1 diversity was recorded for multiple sclerosis patients relative to controls. Comparison of patients with controls showed a handful of TRBV segments more frequent in patients, TRBV5-6, TRBV5-1 and TRBV20-1 among them.

Regarding this clonotype: The antigen is undetermined.

CDR1 and CDR2 (germline): KGHDR, SFDVKD. V gave up 4 bases and J gave up 10 bases, with 7 bases separating them. The CDR3 length is 11 residues. Built from TCR beta cDNA, the libraries had unique molecular identifiers in them. TCRdb analysed the PCR reads with MiXCR anew, one entry per CDR3 protein. The sample gives about 460,000 distinct CDR3 sequences, roughly 46% of which show up once; roughly an eighth is in the top ten. The source is a girl between 5 and 17 years old with multiple sclerosis. V is TRBV24-1 and J is TRBJ2-1; D tentatively fits TRBD1 or TRBD2 (5 bases each). Sequencing was performed on blood. The CDR3 sequence is CATSEGEEQFF. CDR3 coding DNA: TGTGCCACCAGTGAGGGGGAGGAGCAGTTCTTC.